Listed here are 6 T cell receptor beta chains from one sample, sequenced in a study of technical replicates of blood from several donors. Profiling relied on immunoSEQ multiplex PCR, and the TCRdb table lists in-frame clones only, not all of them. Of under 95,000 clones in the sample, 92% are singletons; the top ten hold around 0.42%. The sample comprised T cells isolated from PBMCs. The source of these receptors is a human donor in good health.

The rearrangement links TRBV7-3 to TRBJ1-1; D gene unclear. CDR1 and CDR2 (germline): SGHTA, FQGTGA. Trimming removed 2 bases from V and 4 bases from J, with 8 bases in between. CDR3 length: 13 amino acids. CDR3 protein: CASSLHRSTEAFF. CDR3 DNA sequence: TGTGCCAGCAGCTTACACAGATCCACTGAAGCTTTCTTT.

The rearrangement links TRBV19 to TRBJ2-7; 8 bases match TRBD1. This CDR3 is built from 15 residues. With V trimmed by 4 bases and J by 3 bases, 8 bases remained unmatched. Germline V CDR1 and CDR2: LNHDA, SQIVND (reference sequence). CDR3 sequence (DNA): TGTGCCAGTAGTACCTTGGAAGGACAGGGCTACGAGCAGTACTTC. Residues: CASSTLEGQGYEQYF.

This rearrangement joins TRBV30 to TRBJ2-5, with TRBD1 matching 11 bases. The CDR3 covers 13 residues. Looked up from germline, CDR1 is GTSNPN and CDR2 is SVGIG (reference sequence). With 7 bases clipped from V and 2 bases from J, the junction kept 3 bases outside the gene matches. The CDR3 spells CASDRGPQETQYF. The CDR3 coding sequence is TGTGCCTCGGACAGGGGGCCACAAGAGACCCAGTACTTC. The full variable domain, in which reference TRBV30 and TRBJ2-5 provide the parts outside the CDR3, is SQTIHQWPATLVQPVGSPLSLECTVEGTSNPNLYWYRQAAGRGLQLLFYSVGIGQISSEVPQNLSASRPQDRQFILSSKKLLLSDSGFYLCASDRGPQETQYFGPGTRLLVL.

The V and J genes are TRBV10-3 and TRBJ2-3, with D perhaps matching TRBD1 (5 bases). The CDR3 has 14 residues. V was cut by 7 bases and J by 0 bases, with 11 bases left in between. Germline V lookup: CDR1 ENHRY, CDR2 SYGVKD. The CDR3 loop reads CAITPDISTDTQYF. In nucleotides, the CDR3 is TGTGCCATCACCCCGGACATTAGCACAGATACGCAGTATTTT.

In nucleotides, the CDR3 is TGTGCCAGCAGCTCGCAGGGGGCGAGAACTGAAGCTTTCTTT. This gives the protein CASSSQGARTEAFF. V gene TRBV7-6 combines with J gene TRBJ1-1, with TRBD1 matching over 8 bases. Germline CDR1 is SGHVS and CDR2 is FNYEAQ. The length of the CDR3 is 14 residues. The junction had 6 bases not matched to a gene; V was cut back by 4 bases and J by 5 bases.

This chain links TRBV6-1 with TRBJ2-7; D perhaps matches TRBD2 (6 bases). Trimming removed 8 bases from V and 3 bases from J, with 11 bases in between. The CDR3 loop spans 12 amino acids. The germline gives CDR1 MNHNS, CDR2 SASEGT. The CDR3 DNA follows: TGTGCCAGCGGTTTGACTAGCTACGAGCAGTACTTC. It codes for CASGLTSYEQYF.